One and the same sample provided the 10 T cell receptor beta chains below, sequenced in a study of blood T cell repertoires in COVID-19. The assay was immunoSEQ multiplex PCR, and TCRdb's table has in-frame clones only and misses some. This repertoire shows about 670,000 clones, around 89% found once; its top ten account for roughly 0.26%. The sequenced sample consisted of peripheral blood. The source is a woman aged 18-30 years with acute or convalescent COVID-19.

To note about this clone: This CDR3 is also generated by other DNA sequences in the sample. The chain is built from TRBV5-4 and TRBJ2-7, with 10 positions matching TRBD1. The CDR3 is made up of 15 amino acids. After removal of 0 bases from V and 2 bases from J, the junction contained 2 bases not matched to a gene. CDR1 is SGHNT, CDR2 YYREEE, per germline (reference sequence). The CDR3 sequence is CASSLGGTGAYEQYF. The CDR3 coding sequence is TGTGCCAGCAGCTTGGGAGGGACAGGGGCCTACGAGCAGTACTTC.

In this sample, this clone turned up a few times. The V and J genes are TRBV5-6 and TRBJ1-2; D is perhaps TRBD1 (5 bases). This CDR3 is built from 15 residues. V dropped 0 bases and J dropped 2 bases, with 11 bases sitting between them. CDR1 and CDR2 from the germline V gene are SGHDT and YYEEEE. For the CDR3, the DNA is TGTGCCAGCAGCTTGGGCAGGGTCTCAAACTATGGCTACACCTTC. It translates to CASSLGRVSNYGYTF.

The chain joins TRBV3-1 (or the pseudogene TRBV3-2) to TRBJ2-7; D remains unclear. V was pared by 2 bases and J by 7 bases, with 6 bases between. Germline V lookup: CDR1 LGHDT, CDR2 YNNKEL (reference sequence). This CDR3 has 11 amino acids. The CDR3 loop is CASSQSREQYF. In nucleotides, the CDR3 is TGTGCCAGCAGCCAATCCAGGGAGCAGTACTTC.

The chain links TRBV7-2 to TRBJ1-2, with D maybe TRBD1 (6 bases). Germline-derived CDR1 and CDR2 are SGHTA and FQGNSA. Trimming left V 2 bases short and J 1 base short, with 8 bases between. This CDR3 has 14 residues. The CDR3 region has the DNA TGTGCCAGCAGCTTAAGGACAGTTAACTATGGCTACACCTTC. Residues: CASSLRTVNYGYTF.

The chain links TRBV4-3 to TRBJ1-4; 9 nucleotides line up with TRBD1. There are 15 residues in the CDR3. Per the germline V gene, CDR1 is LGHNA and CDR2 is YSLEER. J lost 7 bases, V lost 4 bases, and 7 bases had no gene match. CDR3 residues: CASSPGQGLFEKLFF. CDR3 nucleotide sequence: TGCGCCAGCAGCCCTGGACAGGGGCTTTTTGAAAAACTGTTTTTT.

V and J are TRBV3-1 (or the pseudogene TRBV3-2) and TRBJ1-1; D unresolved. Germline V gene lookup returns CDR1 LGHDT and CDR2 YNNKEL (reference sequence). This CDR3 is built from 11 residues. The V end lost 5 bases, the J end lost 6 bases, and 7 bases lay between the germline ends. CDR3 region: CASSEAAEAFF. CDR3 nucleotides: TGTGCCAGCAGCGAAGCAGCTGAAGCTTTCTTT.

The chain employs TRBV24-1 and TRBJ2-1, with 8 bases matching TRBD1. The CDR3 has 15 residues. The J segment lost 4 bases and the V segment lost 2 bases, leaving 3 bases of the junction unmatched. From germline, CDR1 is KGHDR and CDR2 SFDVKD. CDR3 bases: TGTGCCACCAGTGATTGGCAGGGGGCTTACAATGAGCAGTTCTTC. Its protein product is CATSDWQGAYNEQFF.

CDR3 sequence: CASSPTGQAPSTIYF. CDR3 DNA sequence: TGTGCCAGCTCACCTACGGGACAGGCCCCGTCCACCATATATTTT. The V and J genes are TRBV18 and TRBJ1-3; 8 bases align to TRBD1. The CDR3 runs to 15 residues. CDR1 is KGHSH and CDR2 is LQKENI in the germline V gene. Trimming at V came to 3 bases and at J to 9 bases, leaving 10 bases not matched to a gene.

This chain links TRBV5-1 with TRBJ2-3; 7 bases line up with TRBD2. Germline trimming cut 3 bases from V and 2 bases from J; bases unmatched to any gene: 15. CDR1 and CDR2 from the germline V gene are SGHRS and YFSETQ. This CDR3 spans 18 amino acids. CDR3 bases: TGCGCCAGCAGCTCTCTAACCCCCAAGCGGGGAGTCACAGATACGCAGTATTTT. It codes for CASSSLTPKRGVTDTQYF.

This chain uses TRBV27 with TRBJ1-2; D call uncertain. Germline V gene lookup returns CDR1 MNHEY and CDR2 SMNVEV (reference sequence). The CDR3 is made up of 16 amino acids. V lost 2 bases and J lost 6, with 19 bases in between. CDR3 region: CASSLRGGGLYDGYTF. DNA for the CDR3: TGTGCCAGCAGTTTAAGAGGAGGAGGACTATATGATGGCTACACCTTC.